The T cell receptor beta chain under discussion was sequenced for a study of identical twins. This clonotype was seen a few times. Its antigen is unknown. The V and J ends lost 9 bases and 0 bases respectively, with 14 bases between them. Germline V gene lookup returns CDR1 MNHEY and CDR2 SVGEGT. There are 14 residues in the CDR3. Template switching supplied a universal primer site; unique molecular identifiers were carried on the cDNA. TCRdb passed the 5' RACE reads through MiXCR, listing each CDR3 protein once. The sample lists 1.5 million to 2 million distinct CDR3 sequences, about 32% occurring once. Study-wide findings and caveats: In zero-insertion analyses, partial confounding could arise from invariant MAIT and iNKT cells. Twin pairs had excess sharing that was weaker in beta out-of-frame sequences.

The TCR comes from a newborn girl in good health. The genes are TRBV6-2 or TRBV6-3 and TRBJ1-1; no reliable D call. Sequencing was done on a sample of cord blood. CDR3 sequence reads: CASNIQLMNTEAFF. CDR3 nucleotide sequence: TGTGCCAGTAACATTCAGCTCATGAACACTGAAGCTTTCTTT.